The table lists the clone carrying this T cell receptor (beta chain) with a count of one. Its antigen is still unknown. This sample is drawn from a study of CD8 T cells in Susac syndrome. Study-level results: A relatively small number of individuals underwent TCR sequencing and HLA analysis.

Reverse transcription of roughly 0.5 to 1 ug RNA used random hexamers. An immunoSEQ multiplex PCR amplified TCR beta CDR3 over 54 Vbeta and 13 Jbeta. MiXCR, run by TCRdb on the immunoSEQ multiplex PCR reads, gives a single entry per CDR3 protein. This sample has tens of thousands of distinct CDR3 sequences, with just under 95% found just once. This CDR3 is built from 13 residues. V lost 7 bases and J lost 4, with 11 bases in between. Germline-derived CDR1 and CDR2 are SGHNT and YYREEE (reference sequence). Negative isolation yielded CD8+ and CD4+ T cells; FACS enriched TEMRA cells. The V call is TRBV5-4, the J call TRBJ2-2; D possibly corresponds to TRBD1 (5 bases). Sequencing was carried out using CD8+ T cells from PBMCs. The receptor was isolated from a human donor in good health. The CDR3 nucleotides read TGTGCCAGCGGGGCTTCAGGCACCGGGGAGCTGTTTTTT. This codes for CASGASGTGELFF.